This T cell receptor (beta chain) was sequenced in a study of blood T cell repertoires in COVID-19. Study-wide context: COVID-19 samples from acute and convalescent phases originated in the United States, Italy and Spain. Nucleic acid was either cDNA or gDNA, and it came from T cells, B-cell-depleted T cells, or PBMCs.

Original handling: Reference gene primer amplification in the assay estimated nucleated cell counts. The repertoire was sequenced with immunoSEQ multiplex PCR; TCRdb's copy has only in-frame clones and lacks some. Clone size and the V and J calls come from that table; the DNA yielded D and trimming. The table records approximately 68,000 clones, 86% of them present only once. This clone was detected only a few times. The same CDR3 can be traced to other DNA sequences in this sample. The germline V gene has CDR1 MDHEN and CDR2 SYDVKM. This CDR3 spans 15 amino acids. V was cut by 2 bases and J by 1 base, with 9 bases left in between.

The sample comprised peripheral blood. The source of this sequence is a man in his fifties or sixties with active COVID-19. The V gene is TRBV28, the J gene TRBJ1-5; a possible D gene is TRBD1 (5 bases). The CDR3 sequence: CASSLQGLSNQPQHF. As DNA, the CDR3 is TGTGCCAGCAGTTTACAGGGTTTGAGCAATCAGCCCCAGCATTTT. The variable domain in full, with the rest retrieved from reference TRBV28 and TRBJ1-5, is DVKVTQSSRYLVKRTGEKVFLECVQDMDHENMFWYRQDPGLGLRLIYFSYDVKMKEKGDIPEGYSVSREKKERFSLILESASTNQTSMYLCASSLQGLSNQPQHFGDGTRLSIL.